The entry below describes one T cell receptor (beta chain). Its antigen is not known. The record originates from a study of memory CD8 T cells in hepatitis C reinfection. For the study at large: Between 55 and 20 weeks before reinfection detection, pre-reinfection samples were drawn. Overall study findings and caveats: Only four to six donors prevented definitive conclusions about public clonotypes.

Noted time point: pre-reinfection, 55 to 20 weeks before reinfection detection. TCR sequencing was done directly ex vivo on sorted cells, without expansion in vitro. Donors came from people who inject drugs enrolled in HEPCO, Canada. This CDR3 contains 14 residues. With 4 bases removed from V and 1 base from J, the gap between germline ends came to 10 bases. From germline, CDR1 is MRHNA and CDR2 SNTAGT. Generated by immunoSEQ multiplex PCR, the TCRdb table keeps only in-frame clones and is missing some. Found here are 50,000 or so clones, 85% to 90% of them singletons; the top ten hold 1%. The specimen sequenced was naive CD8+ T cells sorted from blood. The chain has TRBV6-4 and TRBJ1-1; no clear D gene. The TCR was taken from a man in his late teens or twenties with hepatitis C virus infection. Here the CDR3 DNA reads TGTGCCAGCAGTGTAATCCCAGGGAACACTGAAGCTTTCTTT. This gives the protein CASSVIPGNTEAFF.